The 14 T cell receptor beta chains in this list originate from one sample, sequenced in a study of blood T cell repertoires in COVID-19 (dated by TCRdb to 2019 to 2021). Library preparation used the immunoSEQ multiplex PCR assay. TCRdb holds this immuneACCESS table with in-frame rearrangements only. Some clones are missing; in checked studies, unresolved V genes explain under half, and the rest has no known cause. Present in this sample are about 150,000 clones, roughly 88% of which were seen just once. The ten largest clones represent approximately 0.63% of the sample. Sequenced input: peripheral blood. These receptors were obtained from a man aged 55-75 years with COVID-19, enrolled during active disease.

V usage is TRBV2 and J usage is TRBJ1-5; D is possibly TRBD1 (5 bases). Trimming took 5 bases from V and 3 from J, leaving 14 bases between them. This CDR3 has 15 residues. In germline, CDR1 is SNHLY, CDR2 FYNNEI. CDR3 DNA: TGTGCCAGCAGTCTTCAGGACATAAACAATCAGCCCCAGCATTTT. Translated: CASSLQDINNQPQHF.

The CDR3 spells CASRDRVFGQPQHF. In DNA form, the CDR3 reads TGTGCCAGCAGAGACAGGGTCTTCGGTCAGCCCCAGCATTTT. The chain is built from TRBV2 and TRBJ1-5; 7 bases agree with TRBD1. The CDR3 contains 14 residues. Per the germline V gene, CDR1 is SNHLY and CDR2 is FYNNEI. V shed 6 bases, J shed 6 bases, and the junction held 8 bases outside the gene matches.

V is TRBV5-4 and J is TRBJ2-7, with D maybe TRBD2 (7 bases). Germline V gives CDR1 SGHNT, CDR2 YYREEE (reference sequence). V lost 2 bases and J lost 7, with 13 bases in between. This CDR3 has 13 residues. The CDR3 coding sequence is TGTGCCAGCAGCTTTGGGGGGGCTGGGGAGCAGTACTTC. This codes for CASSFGGAGEQYF.

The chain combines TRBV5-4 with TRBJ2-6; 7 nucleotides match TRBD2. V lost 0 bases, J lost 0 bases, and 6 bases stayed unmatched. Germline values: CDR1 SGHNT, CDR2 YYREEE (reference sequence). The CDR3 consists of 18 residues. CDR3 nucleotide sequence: TGTGCCAGCAGCTTGGTGGGGGGGTTCTACTCTGGGGCCAACGTCCTGACTTTC. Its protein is CASSLVGGFYSGANVLTF.

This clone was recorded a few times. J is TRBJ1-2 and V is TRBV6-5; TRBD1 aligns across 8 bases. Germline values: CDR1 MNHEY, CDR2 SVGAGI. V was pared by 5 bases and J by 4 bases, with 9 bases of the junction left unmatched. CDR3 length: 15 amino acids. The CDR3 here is CASSRGDRGGYGYTF. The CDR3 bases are TGTGCCAGCAGTCGAGGTGACAGGGGCGGCTATGGCTACACCTTC.

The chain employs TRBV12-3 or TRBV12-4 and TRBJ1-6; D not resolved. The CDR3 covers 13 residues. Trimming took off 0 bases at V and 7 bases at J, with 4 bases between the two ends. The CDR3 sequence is CASSLAPNSPLHF. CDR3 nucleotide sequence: TGTGCCAGCAGTTTAGCCCCGAATTCACCCCTCCACTTT.

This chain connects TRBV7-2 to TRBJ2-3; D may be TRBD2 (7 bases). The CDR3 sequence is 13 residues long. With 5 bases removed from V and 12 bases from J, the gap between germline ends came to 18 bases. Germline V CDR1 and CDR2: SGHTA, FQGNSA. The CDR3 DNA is TGTGCCAGCAGCCCAGACAACGGGGGGACACAGTATTTT. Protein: CASSPDNGGTQYF.

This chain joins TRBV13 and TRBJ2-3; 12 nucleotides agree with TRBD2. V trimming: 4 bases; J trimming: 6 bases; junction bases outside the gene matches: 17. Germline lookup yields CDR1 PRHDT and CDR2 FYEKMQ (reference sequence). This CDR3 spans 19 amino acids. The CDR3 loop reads CASSSGTSGYYKHGDTQYF. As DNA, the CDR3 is TGTGCCAGCAGCTCGGGGACTAGCGGGTACTATAAACATGGGGATACGCAGTATTTT.

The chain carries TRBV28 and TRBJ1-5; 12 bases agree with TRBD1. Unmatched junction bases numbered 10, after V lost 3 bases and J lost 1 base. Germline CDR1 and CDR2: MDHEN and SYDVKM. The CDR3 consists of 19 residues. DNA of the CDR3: TGTGCCAGCAGTTTCAGGCCTGGGACAGGGGGCCTGAGCAATCAGCCCCAGCATTTT. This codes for CASSFRPGTGGLSNQPQHF. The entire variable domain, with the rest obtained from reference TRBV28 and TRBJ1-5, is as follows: DVKVTQSSRYLVKRTGEKVFLECVQDMDHENMFWYRQDPGLGLRLIYFSYDVKMKEKGDIPEGYSVSREKKERFSLILESASTNQTSMYLCASSFRPGTGGLSNQPQHFGDGTRLSIL.

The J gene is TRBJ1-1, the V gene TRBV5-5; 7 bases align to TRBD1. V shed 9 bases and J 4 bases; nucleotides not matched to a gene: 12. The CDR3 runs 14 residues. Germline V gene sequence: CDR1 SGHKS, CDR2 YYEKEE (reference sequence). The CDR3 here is CATNRAGGATEAFF. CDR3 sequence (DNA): TGTGCCACTAATCGGGCAGGGGGTGCCACTGAAGCTTTCTTT.

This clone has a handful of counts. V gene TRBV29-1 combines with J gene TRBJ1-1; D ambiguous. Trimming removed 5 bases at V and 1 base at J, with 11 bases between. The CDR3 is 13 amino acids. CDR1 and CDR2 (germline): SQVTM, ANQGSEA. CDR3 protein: CSVMVGPNTEAFF. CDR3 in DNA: TGCAGCGTTATGGTGGGCCCGAACACTGAAGCTTTCTTT.

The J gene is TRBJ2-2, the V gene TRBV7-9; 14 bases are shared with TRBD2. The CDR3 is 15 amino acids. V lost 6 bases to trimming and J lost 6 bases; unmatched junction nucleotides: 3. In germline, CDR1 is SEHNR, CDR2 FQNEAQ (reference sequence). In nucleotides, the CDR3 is TGTGCCAGCAGAGGGACTAGCGGGGGTTCCGGGGAGCTGTTTTTT. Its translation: CASRGTSGGSGELFF.

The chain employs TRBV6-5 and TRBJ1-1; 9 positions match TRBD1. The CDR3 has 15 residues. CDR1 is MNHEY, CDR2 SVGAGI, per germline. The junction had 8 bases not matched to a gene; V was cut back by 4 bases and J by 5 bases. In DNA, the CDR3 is TGTGCCAGCAGTTCCCCGACAGGGACAGGGACTGAAGCTTTCTTT. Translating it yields CASSSPTGTGTEAFF.

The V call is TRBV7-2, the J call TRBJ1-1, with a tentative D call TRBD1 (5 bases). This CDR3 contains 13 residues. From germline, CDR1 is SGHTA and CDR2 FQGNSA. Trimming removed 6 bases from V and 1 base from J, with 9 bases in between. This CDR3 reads CASRLTGNTEAFF. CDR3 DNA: TGTGCCAGCAGACTAACAGGGAACACTGAAGCTTTCTTT.